The next 26 T cell receptor beta chains were all read from a single sample in a study of early T cells in non-severe SARS-CoV-2 infection. A single record per CDR3 protein comes from TCRdb applying MiXCR to the 5' RACE reads. Among 88,000 or so distinct CDR3 sequences listed, about 15% were seen once. The sample taken for sequencing was whole blood. The receptors shown here come from an adult who was a healthcare worker with PCR-confirmed SARS-CoV-2 infection or an uninfected control (not recorded which).

This clonotype was counted only a few times. The chain is built from TRBV28 and TRBJ1-6, with 9 bases lining up with TRBD1. Germline CDR1 MDHEN, CDR2 SYDVKM. Trimming at V came to 8 bases and at J to 11 bases, leaving 10 bases not matched to a gene. This CDR3 comprises 14 residues. The CDR3 is CASGPDRGFPPLHF. The CDR3 nucleotides are TGTGCCAGCGGGCCCGACAGGGGGTTTCCACCCCTCCACTTT.

This rearrangement joins TRBV2 to TRBJ1-1; weak D call: TRBD1 (6 bases). CDR3 size: 14 residues. Between the trimmed V and J ends, which lost 6 bases and 0 bases, there was a span of 11 bases. Looked up from germline, CDR1 is SNHLY and CDR2 is FYNNEI. The CDR3 loop reads CASSSDSMNTEAFF. The CDR3 coding sequence is TGTGCCAGCAGCTCGGACAGCATGAACACTGAAGCTTTCTTT.

The chain combines TRBV20-1 with TRBJ2-1; D gene uncertain. With 3 bases removed from V and 5 bases from J, the gap between germline ends came to 11 bases. This CDR3 is built from 13 residues. Germline loops: CDR1 DFQATT, CDR2 SNEGSKA (reference sequence). The CDR3 protein is CSASGPWDNEQFF. DNA of the CDR3: TGCAGTGCTAGTGGCCCGTGGGACAATGAGCAGTTCTTC.

There are many counts of this clonotype. DNA for the CDR3: TGTGCCAGCAGCCCCGACCGGACAGATCGTCCCACAGATACGCAGTATTTT. Translated: CASSPDRTDRPTDTQYF. The J gene is TRBJ2-3, the V gene TRBV11-2; D perhaps matches TRBD1 (6 bases). This CDR3 region has 17 residues. Germline V gene lookup returns CDR1 SGHAT and CDR2 FQNNGV. Trimming removed 5 bases from V and 2 bases from J, with 20 bases in between.

This clonotype was picked up a small number of times. The V and J genes are TRBV29-1 and TRBJ2-1; no reliable D call. CDR3 size: 8 residues. Germline loops: CDR1 SQVTM, CDR2 ANQGSEA. V was shortened by 3 bases and J by 9 bases, with 0 bases between the two germline ends. The CDR3: CSVDEQFF. In DNA, the CDR3 is TGCAGCGTTGATGAGCAGTTCTTC.

The J gene is TRBJ1-1, the V gene TRBV7-9; the D gene is possibly TRBD1 (5 bases). Deletions cut 3 bases from V and 9 bases from J, with 11 bases between. The CDR3 runs to 12 residues. Germline CDR1 SEHNR, CDR2 FQNEAQ (reference sequence). The CDR3 reads CASSFGQGQAFF. In DNA, the CDR3 is TGTGCCAGCAGCTTTGGCCAGGGACAAGCTTTCTTT.

A few counts support this clonotype. This chain links TRBV7-9 with TRBJ2-1, with D uncertain. The V end was cut by 1 base, the J end by 14 bases, with 12 bases between. Germline CDR1 reads SEHNR; CDR2 reads FQNEAQ (reference sequence). The CDR3 sequence is 12 residues long. The CDR3 DNA follows: TGTGCCAGCAGCTTAGATGGATCGTTGGAGTTCTTC. Translation: CASSLDGSLEFF.

This clonotype was seen only a few times. One junction end disagrees with the germline gene, perhaps due to a read error. The J gene is TRBJ1-1, the V gene TRBV5-1; D uncertain. In germline, CDR1 is SGHRS, CDR2 YFSETQ. The CDR3 covers 13 residues. The DNA of the CDR3 is TGCGCCGGCAGTCTCGCCCCCAACACTGAAGCTTTCTTT. Its protein is CAGSLAPNTEAFF.

A few counts support this clonotype. Its ends do not fully match the called genes, so a read error is possible. The chain uses TRBV19 and TRBJ2-3, with TRBD2 matching 9 bases. The CDR3 sequence is 15 residues long. The germline CDR1 and CDR2 sequences are LNHDA and SQIVND (reference sequence). The CDR3 DNA reads as TGTGCCAGTCGTATTAGCGGGAGTTTTGGAGATACGCAGTATTTT. Its translation is CASRISGSFGDTQYF.

The table lists this clonotype with a few counts. V is TRBV27 and J is TRBJ2-7; D is possibly TRBD1 or TRBD2 (5 bases each). CDR3 length equals 12 residues. With 11 bases removed from V and 7 bases from J, the gap between germline ends came to 18 bases. Germline V gives CDR1 MNHEY, CDR2 SMNVEV (reference sequence). CDR3 nucleotide sequence: TGTGCCGCGAGGGACCGATCTAGGGAGCAGTACTTC. Its translation: CAARDRSREQYF.

This clonotype was found a few times. The V gene is TRBV28, the J gene TRBJ2-3; tentatively, D is TRBD1 (6 bases). Per germline, CDR1 MDHEN and CDR2 SYDVKM. The CDR3 contains 15 residues. Trimming removed 7 bases at V and 2 bases at J, with 16 bases between. The CDR3 DNA reads as TGTGCCAGCACACGAACAGGGCCAAACACAGATACGCAGTATTTT. It translates to CASTRTGPNTDTQYF.

This clonotype was seen a handful of times. The rearrangement links TRBV11-2 to TRBJ1-5; 7 bases match TRBD1. The CDR3 contains 15 residues. Germline values: CDR1 SGHAT, CDR2 FQNNGV. V trimming: 1 base; J trimming: 3 bases; junction bases outside the gene matches: 3. The CDR3 loop is CASSLAGGINQPQHF. CDR3 bases: TGTGCCAGCAGCTTAGCAGGGGGAATCAATCAGCCCCAGCATTTT.

The rearrangement joins TRBV12-3 or TRBV12-4 to TRBJ1-1; D may be TRBD1 (5 bases). Trimming pared 3 bases from V and 11 bases from J, leaving 13 bases between. The CDR3 is made up of 12 amino acids. In DNA, the CDR3 is TGTGCCAGCAGTTTCGCGGGGGGTGCTGCTTTCTTT. This encodes CASSFAGGAAFF.

V gene TRBV5-1 combines with J gene TRBJ2-2, with 12 bases matching TRBD2. Germline assignment: CDR1 SGHRS and CDR2 YFSETQ. The CDR3 is 18 amino acids. J was trimmed by 1 base and V by 0 bases; bases with no gene match: 4. The CDR3 DNA is TGCGCCAGCAGCTTGGGACTAGCGGGAGTATGGAACACCGGGGAGCTGTTTTTT. Amino acids: CASSLGLAGVWNTGELFF.

This clonotype was seen repeatedly, ten times or more. The chain couples TRBV29-1 to TRBJ2-3; a weak D match, TRBD2 (5 bases). V was trimmed by 2 bases and J by 5 bases, leaving 11 bases between them. Germline V gene sequence: CDR1 SQVTM, CDR2 ANQGSEA. The CDR3 length is 13 residues. The CDR3 bases are TGCAGCGTTGAAAGGTGGGGAGTAGATACGCAGTATTTT. Protein product: CSVERWGVDTQYF.

The chain is built from TRBV12-3 or TRBV12-4 and TRBJ2-3; D possibly matches TRBD1 or TRBD2 (5 bases each). Trimming removed 6 bases from V and 2 bases from J, with 12 bases in between. The CDR3 spans 14 residues. The CDR3 spells CASSSGSNTDTQYF. DNA for the CDR3: TGTGCCAGCAGCTCAGGGAGTAACACAGATACGCAGTATTTT.

The J gene is TRBJ2-7, the V gene TRBV7-9, with D perhaps assigned TRBD1 or TRBD2 (5 bases each). CDR3 length: 15 residues. V shed 1 base and J shed 2 bases, with 12 bases lying between them. From germline, CDR1 is SEHNR and CDR2 FQNEAQ (reference sequence). CDR3 sequence: CASSLDRGRPYEQYF. The CDR3 coding sequence is TGTGCCAGCAGCTTAGATCGGGGCAGACCCTACGAGCAGTACTTC. The full variable domain, with the rest looked up from reference TRBV7-9 and TRBJ2-7, is DTGVSQNPRHKITKRGQNVTFRCDPISEHNRLYWYRQTLGQGPEFLTYFQNEAQLEKSRLLSDRFSAERPKGSFSTLEIQRTEQGDSAMYLCASSLDRGRPYEQYFGPGTRLTVT.

This clonotype was picked up a small number of times. This chain joins TRBV28 and TRBJ1-2, with unresolved D. Looked up from germline, CDR1 is MDHEN and CDR2 is SYDVKM. The CDR3 loop spans 14 amino acids. V was pared by 7 bases and J by 5 bases, with 17 bases between. The CDR3 nucleotides are TGTGCCAGCACCCCTGGGTCCGATTTTTATGGCTACACCTTC. Translated, it gives CASTPGSDFYGYTF.

This clonotype was detected many times. The rearrangement joins TRBV12-3 or TRBV12-4 to TRBJ1-1; 8 bases map to TRBD1. The CDR3 extends over 14 amino acids. J was trimmed by 4 bases and V by 2 bases; bases with no gene match: 3. CDR3 bases: TGTGCCAGCAGTTTAAGGACAGGGTTCACTGAAGCTTTCTTT. Protein: CASSLRTGFTEAFF.

V usage is TRBV7-2 and J usage is TRBJ2-2; maybe TRBD1 (5 bases). The CDR3 totals 14 residues. CDR1 SGHTA and CDR2 FQGNSA come from the germline V gene. The V end was cut by 4 bases, the J end by 6 bases, with 12 bases between. The CDR3 sequence: CASSSQGSPGELFF. CDR3 sequence (DNA): TGTGCCAGCAGCTCCCAGGGTAGCCCCGGGGAGCTGTTTTTT.

The table lists this clonotype with a few counts. This chain connects TRBV6-2 or TRBV6-3 to TRBJ1-5; no clear D. Trimming took off 2 bases at V and 2 bases at J, with 13 bases between the two ends. The CDR3 covers 16 residues. CDR1 is MNHEY, CDR2 SVGEGT, per germline. The CDR3 DNA reads as TGTGCCAGCAGTTACGTACGGGGTCGAGGCAATCAGCCCCAGCATTTT. It translates to CASSYVRGRGNQPQHF.

This clonotype appeared a few times. V usage is TRBV12-3 or TRBV12-4 and J usage is TRBJ1-5; D may be TRBD1 (6 bases). The CDR3 totals 13 residues. The germline V and J ends were trimmed by 7 bases and 4 bases, with 11 bases remaining between them. The CDR3 region has the DNA TGTGCCAGCACGGACAGTTGGAATCAGCCCCAGCATTTT. Its protein is CASTDSWNQPQHF.

The chain links TRBV28 to TRBJ2-7; possibly TRBD1 for D (5 bases). V was shortened by 8 bases and J by 2 bases, with 13 bases between the two germline ends. The CDR3 runs to 13 residues. Germline values: CDR1 MDHEN, CDR2 SYDVKM. CDR3: CASREQGTYEQYF. The CDR3 coding sequence is TGTGCCAGCCGCGAGCAGGGCACCTACGAGCAGTACTTC. The full variable domain, in which reference TRBV28 and TRBJ2-7 provide the parts outside the CDR3, is DVKVTQSSRYLVKRTGEKVFLECVQDMDHENMFWYRQDPGLGLRLIYFSYDVKMKEKGDIPEGYSVSREKKERFSLILESASTNQTSMYLCASREQGTYEQYFGPGTRLTVT.

V is TRBV5-1 and J is TRBJ1-1; D gene ambiguous. The CDR3 is made up of 11 amino acids. V dropped 5 bases and J dropped 5 bases, with 7 bases sitting between them. Germline V gene data show CDR1 as SGHRS and CDR2 as YFSETQ. CDR3 coding DNA: TGCGCCAGCAGACGAACTACTGAAGCTTTCTTT. The encoded protein is CASRRTTEAFF.

This chain uses TRBV30 with TRBJ1-3; no reliable D call. Trimming left V 0 bases short and J 4 bases short, with 4 bases between. CDR3 length: 12 residues. In germline, CDR1 is GTSNPN, CDR2 SVGIG (reference sequence). CDR3 in DNA: TGTGCCTGGAGTGTACTCGGAAACACCATATATTTT. Protein sequence: CAWSVLGNTIYF. Complete variable domain (other parts from reference TRBV30 and TRBJ1-3): SQTIHQWPATLVQPVGSPLSLECTVEGTSNPNLYWYRQAAGRGLQLLFYSVGIGQISSEVPQNLSASRPQDRQFILSSKKLLLSDSGFYLCAWSVLGNTIYFGEGSWLTVV.

This clonotype was counted between two and nine times. The genes are TRBV6-1 and TRBJ1-1, with TRBD1 matching over 9 bases. Germline V lookup: CDR1 MNHNS, CDR2 SASEGT. Trimming took 3 bases from V and 4 from J; bases not matched to a gene: 9. CDR3 size: 16 residues. The CDR3 nucleotides read TGTGCCAGCAGTGAGCGGGACAGGGTATCTGGCACTGAAGCTTTCTTT. Residues: CASSERDRVSGTEAFF.